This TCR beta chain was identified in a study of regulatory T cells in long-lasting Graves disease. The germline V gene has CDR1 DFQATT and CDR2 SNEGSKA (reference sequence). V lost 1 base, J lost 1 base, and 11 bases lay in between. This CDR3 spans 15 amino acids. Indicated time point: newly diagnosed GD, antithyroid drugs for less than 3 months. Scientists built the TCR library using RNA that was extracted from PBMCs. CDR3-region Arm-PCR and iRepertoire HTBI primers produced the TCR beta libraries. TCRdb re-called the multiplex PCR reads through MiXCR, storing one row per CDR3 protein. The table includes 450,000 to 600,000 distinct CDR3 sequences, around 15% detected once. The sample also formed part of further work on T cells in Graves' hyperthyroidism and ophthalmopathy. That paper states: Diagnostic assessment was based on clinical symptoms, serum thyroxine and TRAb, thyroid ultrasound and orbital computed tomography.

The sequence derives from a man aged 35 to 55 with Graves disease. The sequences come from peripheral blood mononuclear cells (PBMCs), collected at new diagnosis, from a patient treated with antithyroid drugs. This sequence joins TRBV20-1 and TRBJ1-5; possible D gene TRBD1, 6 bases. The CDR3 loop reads CSARGTGASNQPQHF. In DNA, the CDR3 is TGCAGTGCTAGAGGAACGGGGGCCAGCAATCAGCCCCAGCATTTT.